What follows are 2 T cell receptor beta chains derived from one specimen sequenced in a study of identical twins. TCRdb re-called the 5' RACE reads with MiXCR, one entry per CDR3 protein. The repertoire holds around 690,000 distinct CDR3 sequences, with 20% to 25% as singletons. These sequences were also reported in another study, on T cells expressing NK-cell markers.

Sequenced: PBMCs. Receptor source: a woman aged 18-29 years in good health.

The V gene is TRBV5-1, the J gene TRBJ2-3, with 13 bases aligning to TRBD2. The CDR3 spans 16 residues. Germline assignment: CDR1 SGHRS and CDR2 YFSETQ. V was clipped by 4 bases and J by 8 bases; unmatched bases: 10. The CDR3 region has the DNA TGCGCCAGCAGCCCGGGGACTAGCGGGGCCCCAACTACGCAGTATTTT. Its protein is CASSPGTSGAPTTQYF.

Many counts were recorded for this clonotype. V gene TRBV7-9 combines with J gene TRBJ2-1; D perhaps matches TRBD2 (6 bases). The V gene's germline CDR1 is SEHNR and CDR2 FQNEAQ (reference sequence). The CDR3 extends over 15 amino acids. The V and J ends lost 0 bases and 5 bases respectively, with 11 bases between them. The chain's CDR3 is CASSLAEGLNNEQFF. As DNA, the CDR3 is TGTGCCAGCAGCTTAGCGGAAGGACTAAACAATGAGCAGTTCTTC.